This T cell receptor beta chain was captured by sequencing in a study of brain T cells in children with intractable seizures. Germline V lookup: CDR1 MGHDK, CDR2 SYGVNS. Trimming cost V 2 bases and J 0 bases, with 5 bases left between them. The CDR3 is 15 amino acids. Measured with immunoSEQ multiplex PCR; TCRdb has only the in-frame clones, and not every one. The repertoire holds 65,000 to 85,000 clones, with around 93% as singletons. Only cases whose brain tissue showed the highest T cell transcript signatures were sequenced. Patients received at least one anti-epileptic drug before surgery. The source was peripheral blood, collected at surgery. V and J are TRBV25-1 and TRBJ2-6; D is perhaps TRBD1 (5 bases). The clonotype comes from a boy in the first two years of life with tuberous sclerosis and intractable seizures. The CDR3 sequence is CASSEGHSGANVLTF. CDR3 nucleotide sequence: TGTGCCAGCAGTGAAGGACACTCTGGGGCCAACGTCCTGACTTTC.